Below, 13 T cell receptor beta chains from the same sample are listed, as sequenced in a study of PD-L1 blockade in urothelial cancer. Time point described: pretreatment peripheral blood. Repertoires were generated with immunoSEQ multiplex PCR, while TCRdb's copy carries only in-frame clones and drops some. Found here are 30,000 to 40,000 clones, approximately 87% of them singletons; the top ten hold about 15%. The specimen was PBMCs, collected around atezolizumab (anti-PD-L1) treatment. The receptors stem from a man aged 60 to 69 with urothelial cancer.

On this clone itself: One end of the junction fails to match germline, which may point to a read error. The chain uses TRBV14 and TRBJ2-7; D gene uncertain. CDR1 is SGHDN, CDR2 FVKESK, per germline. This CDR3 comprises 13 residues. CDR3 region: CASSQEWIRGVFF. CDR3 in DNA: TGTGCCAGCAGCCAAGAATGGATTAGAGGAGTCTTCTTC.

The chain employs TRBV18 and TRBJ2-1; the match to TRBD2 covers 7 bases. This CDR3 is 16 amino acids long. After removal of 0 bases from V and 3 bases from J, the junction contained 5 bases not matched to a gene. Looked up from germline, CDR1 is KGHSH and CDR2 is LQKENI. CDR3 residues: CASSPPWGGNYNEQFF. The CDR3, as DNA: TGTGCCAGCTCACCACCGTGGGGGGGGAACTACAATGAGCAGTTCTTC.

The chain couples TRBV15 to TRBJ2-6; tentatively, D is TRBD1 (5 bases). The CDR3 length is 17 residues. The V gene lost 1 base and the J gene lost 0 bases, with 10 bases spanning the gap. In germline, CDR1 is LNHNV, CDR2 YYDKDF (reference sequence). The CDR3 here is CATSRVAGYSGANVLTF. The CDR3 DNA sequence: TGTGCCACCAGCAGAGTGGCAGGGTACTCTGGGGCCAACGTCCTGACTTTC.

The chain links TRBV5-1 to TRBJ1-3; 7 bases fit TRBD1. Germline trimming cut 0 bases from V and 0 bases from J; bases unmatched to any gene: 6. The CDR3 is 17 amino acids. CDR1 SGHRS and CDR2 YFSETQ come from the germline V gene. Here the CDR3 reads CASSLEATGRSGNTIYF. CDR3 bases: TGCGCCAGCAGCTTGGAAGCGACAGGGCGCTCTGGAAACACCATATATTTT.

This clone was counted only a few times. The gene calls are TRBV10-3 and TRBJ1-1; 9 bases are a match to TRBD1. The CDR3 loop spans 16 amino acids. V lost 2 bases, J lost 1 base, and 5 bases stayed unmatched. Germline lookup yields CDR1 ENHRY and CDR2 SYGVKD. CDR3 nucleotides: TGTGCCATCAGTGAGGGACAGGGGCTCGCGAACACTGAAGCTTTCTTT. This sequence encodes CAISEGQGLANTEAFF.

The chain employs TRBV27 and TRBJ2-3; TRBD2 agrees at 8 bases. V was clipped by 3 bases and J by 5 bases; unmatched bases: 10. Germline lookup yields CDR1 MNHEY and CDR2 SMNVEV (reference sequence). The CDR3 runs to 16 residues. The CDR3 reads CASSFLPTSELDTQYF. The CDR3, as DNA: TGTGCCAGCAGTTTCCTACCGACTAGCGAGTTAGATACGCAGTATTTT.

This clone has a handful of counts. J is TRBJ1-6 and V is TRBV2; the D is unclear. CDR1 SNHLY and CDR2 FYNNEI come from the germline V gene. V lost 1 base to trimming and J lost 9 bases, with 10 bases between them. The CDR3 has 14 amino acids. The CDR3 DNA reads TGTGCCAGCAGTGAAGTCCGGGGTGCTTCACCCCTCCACTTT. This translates into CASSEVRGASPLHF.

This clone was detected only a few times. The rearrangement joins TRBV9 to TRBJ2-3; D not certain. Trimming took 0 bases from V and 2 from J, leaving 7 bases between them. The CDR3 is 14 amino acids. Per the germline V gene, CDR1 is SGDLS and CDR2 is YYNGEE. CDR3 sequence reads: CASSVGVTTDTQYF. The CDR3 nucleotides read TGTGCCAGCAGCGTAGGAGTCACCACAGATACGCAGTATTTT.

The V and J genes are TRBV7-8 and TRBJ2-5, with 7 bases that match TRBD2. The V and J ends lost 1 base and 5 bases, in that order; junction bases with no gene match: 13. CDR3 size: 17 residues. Germline V CDR1 and CDR2: SGHVS, FQNEAQ. CDR3 in DNA: TGTGCCAGCAGCTTAGTGGGAGGGGCGATCCCCCCGGAGACCCAGTACTTC. This codes for CASSLVGGAIPPETQYF.

V and J are TRBV7-9 and TRBJ2-3, with D uncertain. Germline lookup yields CDR1 SEHNR and CDR2 FQNEAQ (reference sequence). The CDR3 sequence is 13 residues long. Trimming cost V 5 bases and J 7 bases, with 13 bases left between them. The CDR3 sequence: CASSPTVGHTQYF. The CDR3 nucleotides read TGTGCCAGCAGCCCAACTGTTGGTCATACGCAGTATTTT.

The J gene is TRBJ1-1, the V gene TRBV19; 8 bases map to TRBD1. This CDR3 region has 15 residues. The V segment lost 5 bases and the J segment 10 bases; nucleotides outside the gene matches: 15. CDR1 is LNHDA and CDR2 is SQIVND in the germline V gene (reference sequence). CDR3 amino acids: CASSVRGRGLSVAFF. As DNA, the CDR3 is TGTGCCAGTAGTGTCCGGGGCAGGGGGCTGAGTGTAGCTTTCTTT. Full variable domain (rest looked up from reference TRBV19 and TRBJ1-1): DGGITQSPKYLFRKEGQNVTLSCEQNLNHDAMYWYRQDPGQGLRLIYYSQIVNDFQKGDIAEGYSVSREKKESFPLTVTSAQKNPTAFYLCASSVRGRGLSVAFFGQGTRLTVV.

The chain recombines TRBV10-3 with TRBJ1-1; the D is unclear. Looked up from germline, CDR1 is ENHRY and CDR2 is SYGVKD. The V gene lost 2 bases and the J gene lost 4 bases, with 8 bases spanning the gap. The length of the CDR3 is 13 residues. Here the CDR3 DNA reads TGTGCCATCAGTGAGGAGGTGCCCACTGAAGCTTTCTTT. This gives the protein CAISEEVPTEAFF.

The V gene is TRBV9, the J gene TRBJ2-5; 12 bases fit TRBD2. The germline V gene has CDR1 SGDLS and CDR2 YYNGEE. This CDR3 contains 16 residues. Trimming took 2 bases from V and 5 from J; bases not matched to a gene: 7. The CDR3 region has the DNA TGTGCCAGCAGCGTCTCTAGCGGGAGGGCGTCGGAGACCCAGTACTTC. This translates into CASSVSSGRASETQYF. Full variable domain (outside the CDR3, taken from reference TRBV9 and TRBJ2-5): DSGVTQTPKHLITATGQRVTLRCSPRSGDLSVYWYQQSLDQGLQFLIQYYNGEERAKGNILERFSAQQFPDLHSELNLSSLELGDSALYFCASSVSSGRASETQYFGPGTRLLVL.